Presented here are 15 T cell receptor beta chains from one specimen sequenced in a study of CD8 T cells in ankylosing spondylitis. Notes on the study in general: For ankylosing spondylitis blood, a TCR beta motif of several highly homologous variants appeared characteristic.

Antigen specificity for these receptors is unknown. TCRdb redid the calling of the 5' RACE reads with MiXCR, one entry per CDR3 protein. The sample contains 250,000 to 350,000 distinct CDR3 sequences, around 7.6% of which appear only once. The sequenced sample was blood, either unsorted or a sorted T cell fraction (not recorded which). The receptors were gathered from a male donor with ankylosing spondylitis.

This chain uses TRBV5-1 with TRBJ2-7, with D possibly TRBD2 on 5 matching bases. This CDR3 has 15 amino acids. CDR1 is SGHRS and CDR2 is YFSETQ in the germline V gene. The V and J ends lost 4 bases and 4 bases respectively, with 18 bases between them. The CDR3: CASSPEAGFRYEQYF. The DNA for the CDR3 is TGCGCCAGCAGCCCGGAGGCCGGGTTTAGGTACGAGCAGTACTTC.

This clonotype showed up many times. V gene TRBV20-1 combines with J gene TRBJ2-3; D not resolved. Trimming removed 4 bases at V and 10 bases at J, with 9 bases between. This CDR3 contains 10 residues. Germline values: CDR1 DFQATT, CDR2 SNEGSKA (reference sequence). The CDR3 DNA follows: TGCAGTGCTACCCCCCCACCGCAGTATTTT. Its translation is CSATPPPQYF.

Ten or more counts support this clonotype. The chain is built from TRBV6-2 or TRBV6-3 and TRBJ1-3, with D possibly being TRBD1 (6 bases). This CDR3 is 17 amino acids long. V was clipped by 2 bases and J by 0 bases, with 14 bases between them. The germline CDR1 and CDR2 sequences are MNHEY and SVGEGT. The CDR3 nucleotides are TGTGCCAGCAGTTACGGTCCCGGGACAAGCTCTGGAAACACCATATATTTT. Translated: CASSYGPGTSSGNTIYF.

This chain uses TRBV4-3 with TRBJ1-2, with 10 bases matching TRBD1. The length of the CDR3 is 16 residues. V dropped 0 bases and J dropped 4; count of bases not matched to a gene: 5. CDR1 LGHNA and CDR2 YSLEER come from the germline V gene. CDR3 DNA sequence: TGCGCCAGCAGCCAAGAACCGACAGGGGGCTTCTATGGCTACACCTTC. This encodes CASSQEPTGGFYGYTF.

The rearrangement uses TRBV10-3 and TRBJ2-7; no clear D gene. The CDR3 has 15 amino acids. V lost 0 bases to trimming and J lost 0 bases, with 9 bases between them. Germline-derived CDR1 and CDR2 are ENHRY and SYGVKD. The CDR3 loop is CAISESDLSSYEQYF. The CDR3 DNA is TGTGCCATCAGTGAGTCGGACCTAAGCTCCTACGAGCAGTACTTC.

There are a few counts of this clonotype. The V call is TRBV19, the J call TRBJ2-7, with a possible D match to TRBD2 (5 bases). CDR3 length equals 14 residues. CDR1 is LNHDA and CDR2 is SQIVND in the germline V gene (reference sequence). The V end was cut by 2 bases, the J end by 8 bases, with 16 bases between. The CDR3 sequence: CASSISSGTTKQYF. In nucleotides, the CDR3 is TGTGCCAGTAGTATATCCAGCGGCACTACGAAGCAGTACTTC.

This clonotype has more than one count but fewer than ten. This chain connects TRBV9 to TRBJ1-3; no clear D gene. CDR1 and CDR2 (germline): SGDLS, YYNGEE. This CDR3 is built from 15 residues. Trimming pared 4 bases from V and 1 base from J, leaving 12 bases between. Written as DNA, the CDR3 is TGTGCCAGCAGCTATGACACCAGGTCTGGAAACACCATATATTTT. It codes for CASSYDTRSGNTIYF.

This clonotype was counted a few times. The chain recombines TRBV20-1 with TRBJ1-5; a possible D gene is TRBD1 (6 bases). The CDR3 contains 13 residues. Germline V gene lookup returns CDR1 DFQATT and CDR2 SNEGSKA (reference sequence). V shed 6 bases and J shed 7 bases, with 16 bases lying between them. CDR3 in DNA: TGCAGTGCAAGGACGGGACAACGGCAGCCCCAGCATTTT. Translated: CSARTGQRQPQHF.

This clonotype was observed a few times. This chain joins TRBV5-1 and TRBJ2-7; D remains unclear. CDR3 length: 13 amino acids. Trimming stripped 2 bases from V and 4 bases from J, with 10 bases between. The V gene's germline CDR1 is SGHRS and CDR2 YFSETQ. CDR3 bases: TGCGCCAGCAGCTTTACACGCGGTTACGAGCAGTACTTC. Protein sequence: CASSFTRGYEQYF.

This clonotype was counted between two and nine times. The V call is TRBV24-1, the J call TRBJ1-5; D remains ambiguous. The CDR3 is 12 amino acids. V lost 3 bases, J lost 4 bases, and 3 bases lay in between. Germline CDR1 reads KGHDR; CDR2 reads SFDVKD. The CDR3 reads CATSDVNQPQHF. The CDR3 DNA sequence: TGTGCCACCAGTGATGTGAATCAGCCCCAGCATTTT.

The chain joins TRBV11-2 to TRBJ2-3, with TRBD2 identical over 9 bases. Germline assignment: CDR1 SGHAT and CDR2 FQNNGV. With V trimmed by 2 bases and J by 2 bases, 11 bases remained unmatched. This CDR3 has 18 residues. CDR3 protein: CASSLTARAGGSTDTQYF. CDR3 in DNA: TGTGCCAGCAGCTTAACCGCCCGAGCGGGAGGATCCACAGATACGCAGTATTTT.

This clonotype occurred a few times. The CDR3 region has the DNA TGTGCCAGCAGAGCCCCGGGACTAGGGGGTGGGACCCAGTACTTC. This codes for CASRAPGLGGGTQYF. The rearrangement links TRBV7-8 to TRBJ2-5, with TRBD2 identical over 8 bases. V gave up 6 bases and J gave up 7 bases; unmatched junction bases: 13. Germline V gene sequence: CDR1 SGHVS, CDR2 FQNEAQ. This CDR3 has 15 amino acids.

This clonotype was counted between two and nine times. This sequence joins TRBV11-2 and TRBJ2-3; D not resolved. V lost 4 bases and J 5 bases, leaving 10 bases between the germline ends. CDR1 and CDR2 (germline): SGHAT, FQNNGV. The CDR3 contains 13 residues. The CDR3 nucleotides read TGTGCCAGCAGCTCCCCTCCCGGAGATACGCAGTATTTT. Amino acids: CASSSPPGDTQYF.

This clonotype was found many times. The V call is TRBV5-1, the J call TRBJ2-2, with 9 bases lining up with TRBD2. Germline CDR1 is SGHRS and CDR2 is YFSETQ. The CDR3 is 15 amino acids. The junction had 5 bases not matched to a gene; V was cut back by 4 bases and J by 4 bases. The CDR3 loop reads CASSPGLASTGELFF. For the CDR3, the DNA is TGCGCCAGCAGCCCGGGACTAGCTTCCACCGGGGAGCTGTTTTTT.

This clonotype was observed a handful of times. V is TRBV19 and J is TRBJ1-1; no clear D. This CDR3 contains 12 residues. V was shortened by 3 bases and J by 7 bases, with 9 bases between the two germline ends. From germline, CDR1 is LNHDA and CDR2 SQIVND (reference sequence). CDR3: CASSIEGNEAFF. The CDR3 nucleotides read TGTGCCAGTAGTATCGAGGGCAATGAAGCTTTCTTT. The whole variable domain, remainder taken from reference TRBV19 and TRBJ1-1, is DGGITQSPKYLFRKEGQNVTLSCEQNLNHDAMYWYRQDPGQGLRLIYYSQIVNDFQKGDIAEGYSVSREKKESFPLTVTSAQKNPTAFYLCASSIEGNEAFFGQGTRLTVV.